This T cell receptor beta chain was sequenced in a study of blood T cell repertoires in COVID-19. As processed by the authors: Cell counts per sample came from amplifying reference gene primers. TCRdb's copy holds only in-frame clones and misses some; the assay was immunoSEQ multiplex PCR. Clone size and V and J calls were adopted from that table, with D and trimming inferred from the DNA. The table includes approximately 170,000 clones, about 89% detected once. This clone appeared a few times. V shed 2 bases and J shed 1 base, with 8 bases lying between them. Germline values: CDR1 MDHEN, CDR2 SYDVKM. The CDR3 runs 14 residues.

The sample was peripheral blood. This sequence was found in a young man who had recovered from COVID-19. The rearrangement links TRBV28 to TRBJ1-1, with D possibly TRBD1 on 5 matching bases. The CDR3 loop reads CASSLTQGNTEAFF. The CDR3 nucleotides are TGTGCCAGCAGTTTAACGCAGGGGAACACTGAAGCTTTCTTT.